This record looks at one TCR beta chain sequence and its context. Germline V gene sequence: CDR1 SEHNR, CDR2 FQNEAQ (reference sequence). Deletions cut 2 bases from V and 1 base from J, with 13 bases between. This CDR3 is 16 amino acids long. This sample's TCRbeta library carried unique molecular identifier barcodes. A single record per CDR3 protein comes from TCRdb applying MiXCR to the PCR reads. The sample has 500,000 or so distinct CDR3 sequences, roughly 33% seen once; the top ten hold 2.4%. This record comes from a study of T-cell reconstitution after alpha-beta-depleted transplantation in children.

V gene TRBV7-9 combines with J gene TRBJ2-3; TRBD2 might be the D (7 bases). The sequence came from a human donor who donated a stem cell graft to a child with aplastic anemia. Source: PBMCs from the stem cell graft donor, taken from the stem cell graft. The chain's CDR3 is CASSLPRGGGTDTQYF. The CDR3 nucleotides are TGTGCCAGCAGCTTACCGAGGGGGGGAGGCACAGATACGCAGTATTTT.